These T cell receptor beta chains were read from a single sample in a study of cytomegalovirus exposure and HLA in healthy donors. Measured with immunoSEQ multiplex PCR; TCRdb has only the in-frame clones, and not every one. The sample lists approximately 190,000 clones; 12% were seen once. The sample comprised PBMCs. The receptor source for this set is a man in his forties or fifties in good health and CMV-seropositive. The CDR3 runs from the conserved cysteine through the conserved F or W. Each record gives: CDR3 protein, J gene, D gene, V gene, CDR3 length. D genes are given only for firm matches.

CDR3: CASSPQVLTSGGTYNEQFF
J: TRBJ2-1
D: TRBD2
V: TRBV7-9
length: 19

CDR3: CASSDKGGSEKLFF
J: TRBJ1-4
D: NA
V: TRBV10-2
length: 14

CDR3: CASSDRVGQPQHF
J: TRBJ1-5
D: NA
V: TRBV6-1
length: 13

CDR3: CASSEGTGGLPQHF
J: TRBJ1-5
D: TRBD1
V: TRBV6-1
length: 14

CDR3: CASRGGPWRNTIYF
J: TRBJ1-3
D: NA
V: TRBV28
length: 14

CDR3: CAGQYRENYEQYF
J: TRBJ2-7
D: NA
V: TRBV27
length: 13

CDR3: CASSQGGGLWYNSPLHF
J: TRBJ1-6
D: NA
V: TRBV4-1
length: 17

CDR3: CAWTRDYGYTF
J: TRBJ1-2
D: NA
V: TRBV30
length: 11

CDR3: CASSLTGTGELKPQHF
J: TRBJ1-5
D: TRBD1
V: TRBV7-2
length: 16

CDR3: CASSPIYSNTEAFF
J: TRBJ1-1
D: NA
V: TRBV18
length: 14

CDR3: CASGQQETQYF
J: TRBJ2-5
D: NA
V: TRBV11-3
length: 11

CDR3: CASSSRGASSGNTIYF
J: TRBJ1-3
D: NA
V: TRBV7-6
length: 16

CDR3: CASSGIAGGYKFF
J: TRBJ2-1
D: TRBD2
V: TRBV5-1
length: 13

CDR3: CASSQGRGSALGNEQFF
J: TRBJ2-1
D: NA
V: TRBV5-6
length: 17

CDR3: CASSQGAAEKLFF
J: TRBJ1-4
D: TRBD1
V: TRBV18
length: 13

CDR3: CASSLGIEAQHF
J: TRBJ1-5
D: NA
V: TRBV7-9
length: 12

CDR3: CASSLAGQGLGGANVLTF
J: TRBJ2-6
D: TRBD1
V: TRBV5-1
length: 18

CDR3: CASSLGSVQETQYF
J: TRBJ2-5
D: NA
V: TRBV7-9
length: 14

CDR3: CATSLASSTDTQYF
J: TRBJ2-3
D: NA
V: TRBV6-6
length: 14

CDR3: CASSEARGSGLQETQYF
J: TRBJ2-5
D: NA
V: TRBV2
length: 17

CDR3: CASSVGGPAEAFF
J: TRBJ1-1
D: NA
V: TRBV9
length: 13

CDR3: CASSLDLTQYF
J: TRBJ2-3
D: NA
V: TRBV11-2
length: 11

CDR3: CASSVTGYNEQFF
J: TRBJ2-1
D: NA
V: TRBV5-1
length: 13

CDR3: CASSQGHFGDTQYF
J: TRBJ2-3
D: NA
V: TRBV11-3
length: 14

CDR3: CASVTGVWGYTF
J: TRBJ1-2
D: NA
V: TRBV12-5
length: 12

CDR3: CASSPWTSGTYEQYF
J: TRBJ2-7
D: TRBD2
V: TRBV7-9
length: 15

CDR3: CASSKNVGPADTQYF
J: TRBJ2-3
D: NA
V: TRBV11-2
length: 15

CDR3: CASSPSAGGGLGQYF
J: TRBJ2-7
D: TRBD1
V: TRBV18
length: 15

CDR3: CASSHRQGVLLHF
J: TRBJ1-6
D: TRBD1
V: TRBV6-1
length: 13

CDR3: CASRASGEGEQFF
J: TRBJ2-1
D: TRBD2
V: TRBV6-1
length: 13

CDR3: CASSLNFAEAFF
J: TRBJ1-1
D: NA
V: TRBV5-6
length: 12

CDR3: CATSPRTGSLQETQYF
J: TRBJ2-5
D: TRBD1
V: TRBV15
length: 16

CDR3: CASSLDFGGTISGYTF
J: TRBJ1-2
D: NA
V: TRBV5-1
length: 16

CDR3: CASSLPDRVNYGYTF
J: TRBJ1-2
D: TRBD1
V: TRBV5-4
length: 15